The next 19 T cell receptor beta chains were all read from a single sample in a study of T cell clones after liver transplantation. Data came from immunoSEQ multiplex PCR; TCRdb stores just in-frame clones and leaves some out. This sample has roughly 100,000 clones, with roughly four fifths found just once. Sequenced here: CD4+ T cells from blood, sampled before liver transplant. These receptors all come from a human donor who received a liver transplant.

The gene calls are TRBV12-5 and TRBJ2-7, with 9 bases identical to TRBD1. CDR3 size: 13 residues. V was clipped by 1 base and J by 6 bases; unmatched bases: 1. Germline-derived CDR1 and CDR2 are LGHNT and FRNRAP. The CDR3 nucleotides are TGTGCTAGTGGTTTGGGGACAGGGGTCGAGCAGTACTTC. Its protein product is CASGLGTGVEQYF.

This clone was seen a few times. The rearrangement links TRBV5-4 to TRBJ2-5, with D unclear. This CDR3 has 15 amino acids. Germline V gene sequence: CDR1 SGHNT, CDR2 YYREEE (reference sequence). V was clipped by 0 bases and J by 4 bases, with 13 bases between them. The CDR3 spells CASSLAKREGETQYF. The CDR3 DNA sequence: TGTGCCAGCAGCTTGGCCAAAAGGGAAGGAGAGACCCAGTACTTC.

This chain connects TRBV7-3 to TRBJ1-5; no definite D call. The CDR3 runs 13 residues. CDR1 is SGHTA and CDR2 is FQGTGA in the germline V gene. V was pared by 5 bases and J by 4 bases, with 9 bases between. The CDR3 is CASSKTQNQPQHF. In DNA, the CDR3 is TGTGCCAGCAGCAAGACACAAAATCAGCCCCAGCATTTT.

The chain combines TRBV7-3 with TRBJ2-1; D is unclear. V lost 5 bases to trimming and J lost 9 bases, with 17 bases between them. From germline, CDR1 is SGHTA and CDR2 FQGTGA. CDR3 length: 14 residues. The CDR3 coding sequence is TGTGCCAGCAGCCCCCTGGCCGCTTCGAGTGAGCAGTTCTTC. This translates into CASSPLAASSEQFF. Based on the CDR3 plus reference TRBV7-3 and TRBJ2-1, the full variable domain is GAGVSQTPSNKVTEKGKYVELRCDPISGHTALYWYRQSLGQGPEFLIYFQGTGAADDSGLPNDRFFAVRPEGSVSTLKIQRTERGDSAVYLCASSPLAASSEQFFGPGTRLTVL.

V is TRBV5-8 and J is TRBJ1-1, with D hard to call. Looked up from germline, CDR1 is SGHTS and CDR2 is YDEGEE. V was shortened by 4 bases and J by 5 bases, with 18 bases between the two germline ends. The CDR3 loop spans 15 amino acids. The CDR3: CASSKGLLDRTEAFF. The CDR3 DNA reads TGTGCCAGCAGCAAGGGTTTACTGGATCGGACTGAAGCTTTCTTT.

The chain carries TRBV5-1 and TRBJ2-2, with 7 bases identical to TRBD2. Germline V gives CDR1 SGHRS, CDR2 YFSETQ. Trimming removed 0 bases from V and 6 bases from J; junction bases left unmatched: 8. The CDR3 totals 16 residues. CDR3 in DNA: TGCGCCAGCAGCTTGGCTGGGGCGGGAGAGTCCGGGGAGCTGTTTTTT. Its translation is CASSLAGAGESGELFF. Using reference TRBV5-1 and TRBJ2-2 for the parts outside the CDR3, the full variable domain is KAGVTQTPRYLIKTRGQQVTLSCSPISGHRSVSWYQQTPGQGLQFLFEYFSETQRNKGNFPGRFSGRQFSNSRSEMNVSTLELGDSALYLCASSLAGAGESGELFFGEGSRLTVL.

This rearrangement joins TRBV5-5 to TRBJ2-7, with 7 bases that match TRBD2. The CDR3 is 13 amino acids. J gave up 7 bases and V 2 bases, and 6 bases lay outside the gene matches. Germline CDR1 SGHKS, CDR2 YYEKEE (reference sequence). CDR3: CASSFILGGEQYF. CDR3 bases: TGTGCCAGCAGCTTTATCCTCGGGGGGGAGCAGTACTTC.

The chain has TRBV15 and TRBJ2-1; D call uncertain. The CDR3 contains 15 residues. Trimming took off 0 bases at V and 4 bases at J, with 10 bases between the two ends. Germline V gives CDR1 LNHNV, CDR2 YYDKDF (reference sequence). In DNA, the CDR3 is TGTGCCACCAGCAGAGACCTCCAAGCGTACAATGAGCAGTTCTTC. Protein: CATSRDLQAYNEQFF.

The chain is built from TRBV29-1 and TRBJ1-2, with TRBD1 matching over 8 bases. This CDR3 has 14 amino acids. V lost 5 bases to trimming and J lost 7 bases; unmatched junction nucleotides: 12. Germline V gene data show CDR1 as SQVTM and CDR2 as ANQGSEA. CDR3 DNA sequence: TGCAGCGTTTCCTCGACAGGGGTGGTAGGTGGCTACACCTTC. This gives the protein CSVSSTGVVGGYTF.

In DNA, the CDR3 is TGTGCCAGTAGTATTAGGGCAGAGACCCAGTACTTC. The encoded protein is CASSIRAETQYF. The gene calls are TRBV19 and TRBJ2-5; D unresolved. The V end was cut by 3 bases, the J end by 4 bases, with 6 bases between. The CDR3 is 12 residues long. Germline CDR1 and CDR2: LNHDA and SQIVND (reference sequence).

The rearrangement uses TRBV11-2 and TRBJ2-1; D possibly corresponds to TRBD2 (5 bases). The CDR3 consists of 15 residues. V lost 1 base and J lost 2, with 9 bases in between. CDR1 is SGHAT and CDR2 is FQNNGV in the germline V gene. The CDR3 reads CASSLGETPYNEQFF. CDR3 in DNA: TGTGCCAGCAGCTTAGGGGAGACCCCCTACAATGAGCAGTTCTTC. Supplemented by reference TRBV11-2 and TRBJ2-1, the full variable domain reads EAGVAQSPRYKIIEKRQSVAFWCNPISGHATLYWYQQILGQGPKLLIQFQNNGVVDDSQLPKDRFSAERLKGVDSTLKIQPAKLEDSAVYLCASSLGETPYNEQFFGPGTRLTVL.

The V and J genes are TRBV30 and TRBJ1-6; D not resolved. Germline V CDR1 and CDR2: GTSNPN, SVGIG (reference sequence). The CDR3 spans 12 residues. Trimming pared 4 bases from V and 7 bases from J, leaving 8 bases between. The CDR3 is CAWTTGNSPLHF. As DNA, the CDR3 is TGTGCCTGGACAACTGGAAATTCACCCCTCCACTTT. Combining the CDR3 with reference TRBV30 and TRBJ1-6 gives the whole variable domain SQTIHQWPATLVQPVGSPLSLECTVEGTSNPNLYWYRQAAGRGLQLLFYSVGIGQISSEVPQNLSASRPQDRQFILSSKKLLLSDSGFYLCAWTTGNSPLHFGNGTRLTVT.

By sample fraction, this clone is medium-sized. V gene TRBV19 combines with J gene TRBJ1-5, with 11 nucleotides matching TRBD1. This CDR3 comprises 16 residues. The germline CDR1 and CDR2 sequences are LNHDA and SQIVND (reference sequence). V gave up 3 bases and J gave up 6 bases; unmatched junction bases: 7. CDR3 sequence (DNA): TGTGCCAGTAGTATCCCCGGACAGGGGGCGCGTCAGCCCCAGCATTTT. The encoded protein is CASSIPGQGARQPQHF.

V usage is TRBV18 and J usage is TRBJ1-2, with 12 bases that match TRBD1. The germline V gene encodes CDR1 KGHSH and CDR2 LQKENI. Trimming at V came to 4 bases and at J to 6 bases, leaving 6 bases not matched to a gene. This CDR3 is 15 amino acids long. The chain's CDR3 is CASSQPGQGAHGYTF. The CDR3 DNA follows: TGTGCCAGCTCACAACCGGGACAGGGGGCTCATGGCTACACCTTC.

The J gene is TRBJ2-3, the V gene TRBV5-1, with no clear D. Per germline, CDR1 SGHRS and CDR2 YFSETQ. The CDR3 totals 12 residues. The V and J ends lost 2 bases and 4 bases respectively, with 5 bases between them. CDR3 DNA sequence: TGCGCCAGCAGCTTAATCCCAGATACGCAGTATTTT. Translation: CASSLIPDTQYF.

This rearrangement joins TRBV2 to TRBJ1-6, with D possibly being TRBD1 (6 bases). Per the germline V gene, CDR1 is SNHLY and CDR2 is FYNNEI. This CDR3 is built from 13 residues. Deletions cut 1 base from V and 14 bases from J, with 12 bases between. The CDR3 DNA is TGTGCCAGCAGTGAAGGATACAGGGTGGCCCTCCACTTT. Translating gives CASSEGYRVALHF.

The rearrangement uses TRBV27 and TRBJ2-3, with D maybe TRBD1 (5 bases). The CDR3 is made up of 15 amino acids. The V and J ends lost 5 bases and 2 bases respectively, with 14 bases between them. Per germline, CDR1 MNHEY and CDR2 SMNVEV (reference sequence). In DNA, the CDR3 is TGTGCCAGCAGTAAGACAGACCTTTTCACAGATACGCAGTATTTT. Translating gives CASSKTDLFTDTQYF.

The genes are TRBV29-1 and TRBJ1-6, with D perhaps TRBD1 (6 bases). Trimming cost V 4 bases and J 8 bases, with 12 bases left between them. Per the germline V gene, CDR1 is SQVTM and CDR2 is ANQGSEA. This CDR3 has 13 amino acids. CDR3 DNA: TGCAGCGTTGCGGACAGTAGAGATTCACCCCTCCACTTT. Its translation is CSVADSRDSPLHF.

The rearrangement uses TRBV7-9 and TRBJ1-2; unclear D gene. Germline V lookup: CDR1 SEHNR, CDR2 FQNEAQ (reference sequence). V was cut by 1 base and J by 2 bases, with 5 bases left in between. This CDR3 has 13 residues. The CDR3 DNA reads TGTGCCAGCAGCTTAGACGGGAACTATGGCTACACCTTC. Its translation: CASSLDGNYGYTF.